This T cell receptor (beta chain) is from a study of identical twins. This clonotype turned up a few times. Germline-derived CDR1 and CDR2 are LGHNA and YSLEER. Trimming removed 0 bases from V and 0 bases from J, with 15 bases in between. CDR3 length equals 18 residues. In TCRdb, the 5' RACE reads were re-called with MiXCR into one record per CDR3 protein. This sample carries hundreds of thousands of distinct CDR3 sequences, 8.5% to 9.5% of them seen once, and the ten largest clones take around 0.95%. The data also belong to a second study, concerning yellow fever vaccine responses in identical twins. From that study: The T cell response to vaccination in identical twins was reportedly partly convergent and partly personalized.

The receptor comes from a woman between 18 and 29 years old in good health. Sequenced sample: PBMCs. The rearrangement links TRBV4-3 to TRBJ2-1; D is ambiguous. The CDR3 coding sequence is TGCGCCAGCAGCCAAGAGGGTATGGGTCAGCTCTCCTACAATGAGCAGTTCTTC. This translates into CASSQEGMGQLSYNEQFF.